Included here is one TCR beta chain sequence, with context. The CDR3 runs to 15 residues. The germline V gene has CDR1 MNHEY and CDR2 SMNVEV (reference sequence). Trimming took off 6 bases at V and 0 bases at J, with 13 bases between the two ends. It was with a sample-barcoded 5' primer and a J-beta primer mix that a second PCR of roughly 6 to 12 cycles was run. Each cDNA molecule carried a tag from a template-switch adaptor that contained 12 random nucleotides. TCRdb passed the 5' RACE reads through MiXCR, listing each CDR3 protein once. The sample has hundreds of thousands of distinct CDR3 sequences; around 43% are singletons. This entry comes from a study of blood T cells in healthy people across ages.

The sequence derives from a man aged 55 to 70 in good health. This sequence joins TRBV27 and TRBJ2-3; a weak D match, TRBD1 (5 bases). The sample was blood. This chain's CDR3 is CASSRQFLSTDTQYF. The CDR3 nucleotides are TGTGCCAGCAGCCGACAGTTCTTAAGCACAGATACGCAGTATTTT.